This TCR beta chain originates from a study of T cell responses to AZD1222 COVID-19 vaccine. General observations from the study: Nearly half of the spike-specific TCRs reportedly recognize variant regions that carry no mutations. Baseline antibody screening turned up just five to seven seropositive AZD1222 recipients. Donors in the cohort were predominantly white British and more often female, and clonal diversity was possibly underestimated.

TCRdb's copy holds only in-frame clones and misses some; the assay was immunoSEQ multiplex PCR. The repertoire has about 94,000 clones, less than 85% of them found once; the top ten carry 4.5%. As regards this clone: The antigen is not known.

V was cut by 3 bases and J by 6 bases, with 11 bases left in between. This CDR3 has 14 residues. Germline CDR1 is MDHEN and CDR2 is SYDVKM. This TCR came from an adult who received the AZD1222 COVID-19 vaccine. The starting material was peripheral blood, obtained 28 days after the second AZD1222 dose. V is TRBV28 and J is TRBJ2-2; maybe TRBD2 (5 bases). CDR3 DNA sequence: TGTGCCAGCAGTTTCGGCCTAGCTGCCGGGGAGCTGTTTTTT. Amino acid sequence: CASSFGLAAGELFF.